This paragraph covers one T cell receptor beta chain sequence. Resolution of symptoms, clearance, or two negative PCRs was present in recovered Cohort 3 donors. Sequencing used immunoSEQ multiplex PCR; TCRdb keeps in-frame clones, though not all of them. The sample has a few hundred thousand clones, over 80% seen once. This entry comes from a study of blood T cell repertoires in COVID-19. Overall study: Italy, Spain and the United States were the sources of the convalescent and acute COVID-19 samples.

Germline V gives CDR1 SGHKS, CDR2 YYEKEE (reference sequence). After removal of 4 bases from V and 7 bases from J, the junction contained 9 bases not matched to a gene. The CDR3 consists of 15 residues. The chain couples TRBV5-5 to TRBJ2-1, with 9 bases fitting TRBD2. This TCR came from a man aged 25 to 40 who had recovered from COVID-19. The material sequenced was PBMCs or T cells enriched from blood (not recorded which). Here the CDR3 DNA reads TGTGCCAGCAGCATCGGGACTAGCAAGTGGAATGAGCAGTTCTTC. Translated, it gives CASSIGTSKWNEQFF. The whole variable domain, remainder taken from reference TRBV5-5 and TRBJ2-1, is DAGVTQSPTHLIKTRGQQVTLRCSPISGHKSVSWYQQVLGQGPQFIFQYYEKEERGRGNFPDRFSARQFPNYSSELNVNALLLGDSALYLCASSIGTSKWNEQFFGPGTRLTVL.